This is a list of T cell receptor beta chains from one sample in a study of cytomegalovirus exposure and HLA in healthy donors. The protocol was immunoSEQ multiplex PCR, while the TCRdb copy is restricted to in-frame clones and leaves out a portion. The sample holds 200,000 to 250,000 clones, 82% seen once. Source material: PBMCs. These receptors originate from a woman in her 40s in good health and CMV-seropositive. The CDR3 runs from the conserved cysteine through the conserved F or W.

cdr3_aa: CASGPGTGRETQYF
v_call: TRBV12-5
j_call: TRBJ2-5

cdr3_aa: CASLGGSWTDTQYF
v_call: TRBV11-2
j_call: TRBJ2-3

cdr3_aa: CATAGQGDQPQHF
v_call: TRBV27
j_call: TRBJ1-5

cdr3_aa: CASSQSGATYNEQFF
v_call: TRBV4-1
j_call: TRBJ2-1

cdr3_aa: CASSISAGGFAEAFF
v_call: TRBV19
j_call: TRBJ1-1

cdr3_aa: CASSVGQGALNTEAFF
v_call: TRBV5-1
j_call: TRBJ1-1

cdr3_aa: CASSFLGRSRISYEQYF
v_call: TRBV5-6
j_call: TRBJ2-5

cdr3_aa: CASSLDIKNIQYF
v_call: TRBV4-3
j_call: TRBJ2-4

cdr3_aa: CASGLANNEAFF
v_call: TRBV12-5
j_call: TRBJ1-1

cdr3_aa: CASSRTGIGNQPQHF
v_call: TRBV4-2
j_call: TRBJ1-5

cdr3_aa: CASSLFAESTDTQYF
v_call: TRBV7-6
j_call: TRBJ2-3

cdr3_aa: CASSRGLSTLTDEQFF
v_call: TRBV7-2
j_call: TRBJ2-1

cdr3_aa: CASSSNSNEKLFF
v_call: TRBV5-4
j_call: TRBJ1-4

cdr3_aa: CASSLGQANSPLHF
v_call: TRBV19
j_call: TRBJ1-6

cdr3_aa: CASSTPEGVEQYF
v_call: TRBV19
j_call: TRBJ2-7

cdr3_aa: CASSAGGGSSYEQYF
v_call: TRBV2
j_call: TRBJ2-7

cdr3_aa: CASSQGLASEAFF
v_call: TRBV4-1
j_call: TRBJ1-1

cdr3_aa: CASSSRDRGTTSNQPQHF
v_call: TRBV4-1
j_call: TRBJ1-5

cdr3_aa: CASSVAGGPETQYF
v_call: TRBV6-6
j_call: TRBJ2-5

cdr3_aa: CASSLLAGGRKDEQYF
v_call: TRBV27
j_call: TRBJ2-7

cdr3_aa: CASSPRDTQYF
v_call: TRBV7-2
j_call: TRBJ2-3

cdr3_aa: CASSEPGQGYQPQHF
v_call: TRBV28
j_call: TRBJ1-5

cdr3_aa: CASRWDRETDTQYF
v_call: TRBV2
j_call: TRBJ2-3

cdr3_aa: CASSAGSVNTQYF
v_call: TRBV18
j_call: TRBJ2-3

cdr3_aa: CSASRSGNTIYF
v_call: TRBV29-1
j_call: TRBJ1-3

cdr3_aa: CASSLVPGPAVREQYF
v_call: TRBV7-6
j_call: TRBJ2-7

cdr3_aa: CASSSTSGSFEQYF
v_call: TRBV5-6
j_call: TRBJ2-7

cdr3_aa: CASSWGPGNTIYF
v_call: TRBV6-5
j_call: TRBJ1-3

cdr3_aa: CASSLAAGMSYEQYF
v_call: TRBV7-2
j_call: TRBJ2-7

cdr3_aa: CASDAHRAPEAFF
v_call: TRBV2
j_call: TRBJ1-1

cdr3_aa: CASRINPSGDSYEQYF
v_call: TRBV5-1
j_call: TRBJ2-7

cdr3_aa: CASSSKRDTGELFF
v_call: TRBV4-2
j_call: TRBJ2-2

cdr3_aa: CATSRDRFNEKLFF
v_call: TRBV15
j_call: TRBJ1-4

cdr3_aa: CASSTGGPGANVLTF
v_call: TRBV9
j_call: TRBJ2-6

cdr3_aa: CASSPNLRGSYTEAFF
v_call: TRBV4-2
j_call: TRBJ1-1

cdr3_aa: CASFFGGEVFAGELFF
v_call: TRBV19
j_call: TRBJ2-2

cdr3_aa: CAWSVALYGYTF
v_call: TRBV30
j_call: TRBJ1-2

cdr3_aa: CASSVGQMNTEAFF
v_call: TRBV9
j_call: TRBJ1-1

cdr3_aa: CASSALTGVATEAFF
v_call: TRBV9
j_call: TRBJ1-1

cdr3_aa: CASSQEGGWTGGTEAFF
v_call: TRBV4-3
j_call: TRBJ1-1

cdr3_aa: CASSSNRATSYGYTF
v_call: TRBV19
j_call: TRBJ1-2

cdr3_aa: CASSLGHMEVNTEAFF
v_call: TRBV5-1
j_call: TRBJ1-1